Sequencing of this T cell receptor (beta chain) was carried out in a study of Graves' ophthalmopathy and Graves' hyperthyroidism. Study-level findings and limits: Between ophthalmopathy and stable hyperthyroidism, a 13-signature model drew a separation with 87.88% sensitivity and less than 83% specificity. Sensitivity reached 70.59% and specificity approximately 72% when the model predicted ophthalmopathy progression.

Points on this clonotype: As yet, its antigen is unknown.

Germline CDR1 SQVTM, CDR2 ANQGSEA. The germline V and J ends were trimmed by 5 bases and 0 bases, with 17 bases remaining between them. This CDR3 region has 16 residues. RNA served as the template for amplifying TCR beta CDR3 regions. First-round RT-PCR employed HTBI primers, with a second-round multiplex PCR after it. TCRdb re-analysed the multiplex PCR reads in MiXCR, keeping a single row per CDR3 protein. Among around 1.1 million distinct CDR3 sequences listed, less than 45% were seen once. Researchers turned away patients with other autoimmune diseases, uncontrolled infections, pregnancy or lactation. Reliance was placed on clinical symptoms, serum thyroxine, TRAb, thyroid ultrasound and orbital computed tomography for diagnosis.

The sample comprised peripheral blood or thyroid tissue (not recorded which). The sequence was collected from an adult man with Graves' hyperthyroidism. The chain links TRBV29-1 to TRBJ1-3, with D uncertain. CDR3 sequence: CSVLARGTSSGNTIYF. In nucleotides, the CDR3 is TGCAGCGTTTTAGCTCGGGGAACGAGCTCTGGAAACACCATATATTTT.